A single sample is the source of the 5 T cell receptor beta chains below, sequenced in a study of CD8+ T cells in alopecia areata. cDNA serving as the sequencing template came from extracted, reverse transcribed RNA. Assay used: immunoSEQ multiplex PCR; TCRdb lists only in-frame clones, some missing. The sample yields under 150,000 clones, around 56% seen once. Treatment here: oral pan-JAK inhibitor, 5-10 mg twice daily. Here the sequenced sample was CD4+ T cells sorted from blood, taken at week 4, from a patient treated with tofacitinib. The source is a human donor with alopecia areata.

The chain has TRBV19 and TRBJ2-1; TRBD1 aligns across 12 bases. CDR3 size: 16 residues. From germline, CDR1 is LNHDA and CDR2 SQIVND (reference sequence). Trimming cost V 1 base and J 8 bases; bases outside gene matches: 6. The chain's CDR3 is CASSIVGTGGRDEQFF. The DNA for the CDR3 is TGTGCCAGTAGTATAGTAGGGACAGGGGGCAGGGATGAGCAGTTCTTC.

The V gene is TRBV4-1, the J gene TRBJ2-2; D remains ambiguous. The CDR3 is made up of 13 amino acids. The V end lost 1 base, the J end lost 6 bases, and 6 bases lay between the germline ends. Germline V lookup: CDR1 MGHRA, CDR2 YSYEKL. CDR3 in amino acids: CASSQGGPGELFF. The CDR3 coding sequence is TGCGCCAGCAGCCAAGGAGGTCCCGGGGAGCTGTTTTTT.

This chain links TRBV7-2 with TRBJ2-5; TRBD2 aligns across 8 bases. CDR1 and CDR2 from the germline V gene are SGHTA and FQGNSA. The V segment lost 1 base and the J segment 0 bases; nucleotides outside the gene matches: 10. The CDR3 is 18 amino acids. CDR3 sequence (DNA): TGTGCCAGCAGCTTAGGAGGGATGGGCGGGAGGAACCAAGAGACCCAGTACTTC. Its protein is CASSLGGMGGRNQETQYF.

CDR3 in DNA: TGCGCCAGCAGCTTGGGATCGACTAGCGCCTATGAGCAGTTCTTC. Amino acid sequence: CASSLGSTSAYEQFF. The chain uses TRBV5-1 and TRBJ2-1; 8 nucleotides match TRBD2. The V and J ends lost 0 bases and 8 bases, in that order; junction bases with no gene match: 7. The CDR3 has 15 residues. Germline assignment: CDR1 SGHRS and CDR2 YFSETQ.

This sequence joins TRBV5-6 and TRBJ2-3; TRBD2 matches 9 bases. This CDR3 contains 16 residues. Trimming took 4 bases from V and 2 from J; bases not matched to a gene: 8. The germline gives CDR1 SGHDT, CDR2 YYEEEE. The CDR3 protein is CASSQERGATTDTQYF. In DNA form, the CDR3 reads TGTGCCAGCAGCCAAGAGCGGGGGGCGACCACAGATACGCAGTATTTT.